The next 8 T cell receptor beta chains were all read from a single sample in a study of cytomegalovirus exposure and HLA in healthy donors. The primer mix had 60 Vbeta and 13 Jbeta primers. The table came from immunoSEQ multiplex PCR; TCRdb's copy has only in-frame clones and leaves some out. The table lists about 110,000 clones, around 85% of them singletons, with 3.5% to 4% in the top ten. Sequencing used PBMCs. Receptor source: a man between 60 and 75 years old in good health and CMV-seronegative.

The genes are TRBV6-5 and TRBJ2-5; D remains ambiguous. V lost 0 bases and J 1 base, leaving 9 bases between the germline ends. The CDR3 spans 15 residues. Germline assignment: CDR1 MNHEY and CDR2 SVGAGI. CDR3 bases: TGTGCCAGCAGTTACTCGTTCCAGATCCAAGAGACCCAGTACTTC. Its protein is CASSYSFQIQETQYF.

The chain recombines TRBV27 with TRBJ1-1; 8 bases match TRBD1. The CDR3 contains 17 residues. Germline CDR1 is MNHEY and CDR2 is SMNVEV (reference sequence). V lost 6 bases to trimming and J lost 5 bases; unmatched junction nucleotides: 17. The CDR3: CASRATQANTGGTEAFF. The CDR3 DNA follows: TGTGCCAGCAGGGCCACCCAAGCTAACACAGGGGGTACTGAAGCTTTCTTT.

The rearrangement joins TRBV4-1 to TRBJ2-7; D possibly corresponds to TRBD2 (6 bases). CDR3 length equals 16 residues. Germline V gene lookup returns CDR1 MGHRA and CDR2 YSYEKL. The V end lost 0 bases, the J end lost 5 bases, and 17 bases lay between the germline ends. The CDR3 spells CASSQDRLPGRNEQYF. In nucleotides, the CDR3 is TGCGCCAGCAGCCAAGATCGGCTGCCGGGGAGGAACGAGCAGTACTTC.

Concerning this clone: Different DNA sequences within this sample yield the same CDR3. This chain connects TRBV2 to TRBJ2-2; possibly TRBD2 for D (5 bases). Trimming removed 2 bases from V and 4 bases from J, with 5 bases in between. Germline assignment: CDR1 SNHLY and CDR2 FYNNEI. The CDR3 runs 13 residues. CDR3 sequence reads: CASSERGTGELFF. The CDR3, as DNA: TGTGCCAGCAGTGAACGGGGCACCGGGGAGCTGTTTTTT.

The chain carries TRBV30 and TRBJ2-5, with D unclear. This CDR3 has 11 amino acids. Germline CDR1 and CDR2: GTSNPN and SVGIG (reference sequence). The germline V and J ends were trimmed by 4 bases and 0 bases, with 3 bases remaining between them. The CDR3: CAWTNQETQYF. The CDR3 coding sequence is TGTGCCTGGACTAACCAAGAGACCCAGTACTTC. Using reference TRBV30 and TRBJ2-5 for the parts outside the CDR3, the full variable domain is SQTIHQWPATLVQPVGSPLSLECTVEGTSNPNLYWYRQAAGRGLQLLFYSVGIGQISSEVPQNLSASRPQDRQFILSSKKLLLSDSGFYLCAWTNQETQYFGPGTRLLVL.

The CDR3 nucleotides read TGTGCCAGCAGCCCCAGCCCAGGGGGGACCGGGGAGCTGTTTTTT. Encoded protein: CASSPSPGGTGELFF. J is TRBJ2-2 and V is TRBV11-2, with TRBD1 as a possible D gene (7 bases). Trimming took off 5 bases at V and 5 bases at J, with 15 bases between the two ends. Per the germline V gene, CDR1 is SGHAT and CDR2 is FQNNGV. This CDR3 is 15 amino acids long.

This sequence joins TRBV5-1 and TRBJ2-1; D possibly corresponds to TRBD1 (6 bases). The length of the CDR3 is 14 residues. The V end lost 3 bases, the J end lost 2 bases, and 9 bases lay between the germline ends. Germline CDR1 SGHRS, CDR2 YFSETQ. The CDR3 spells CASSWTATYNEQFF. The CDR3 nucleotides are TGCGCCAGCAGCTGGACAGCAACCTACAATGAGCAGTTCTTC.

The chain is built from TRBV29-1 and TRBJ2-1; D is perhaps TRBD2 (5 bases). Per germline, CDR1 SQVTM and CDR2 ANQGSEA. Trimming pared 4 bases from V and 5 bases from J, leaving 9 bases between. The CDR3 covers 12 residues. The CDR3 DNA is TGCAGCGTTGGGAGGAGCGACAATGAGCAGTTCTTC. It is translated as CSVGRSDNEQFF.